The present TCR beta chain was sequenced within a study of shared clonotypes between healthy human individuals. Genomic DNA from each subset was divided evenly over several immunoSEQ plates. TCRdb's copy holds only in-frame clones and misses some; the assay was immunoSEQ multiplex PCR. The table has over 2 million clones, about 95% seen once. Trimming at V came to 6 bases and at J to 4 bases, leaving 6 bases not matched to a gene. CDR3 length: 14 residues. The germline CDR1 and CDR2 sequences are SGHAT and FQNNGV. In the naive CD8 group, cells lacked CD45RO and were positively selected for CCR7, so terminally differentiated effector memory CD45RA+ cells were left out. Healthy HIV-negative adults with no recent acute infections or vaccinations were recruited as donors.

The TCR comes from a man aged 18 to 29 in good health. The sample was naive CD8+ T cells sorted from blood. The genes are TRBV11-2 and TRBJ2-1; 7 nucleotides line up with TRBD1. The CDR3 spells CASSLGTVYNEQFF. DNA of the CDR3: TGTGCCAGCAGTCTAGGGACAGTGTACAATGAGCAGTTCTTC.